Shown below are 13 T cell receptor beta chains from a single sample sequenced in a study of T cells in localized non-small cell lung cancer. Sequencing was performed with immunoSEQ multiplex PCR; in TCRdb, only in-frame clones are kept and a portion is missing. The data hold 90,000 to 95,000 clones, with roughly 89% observed a single time. This specimen was peripheral blood, taken before any cancer treatment. The receptors derive from a man between 40 and 75 years old with stage I squamous cell lung carcinoma.

V and J are TRBV6-5 and TRBJ2-3, with D perhaps matching TRBD2 (6 bases). V dropped 0 bases and J dropped 2 bases, with 12 bases sitting between them. Germline CDR1 is MNHEY and CDR2 is SVGAGI. The CDR3 has 16 amino acids. CDR3: CASSYSGAGLTDTQYF. Here the CDR3 DNA reads TGTGCCAGCAGTTACTCCGGGGCGGGACTCACAGATACGCAGTATTTT.

The chain is built from TRBV15 and TRBJ1-5, with D perhaps matching TRBD1 (6 bases). This CDR3 spans 15 amino acids. V lost 0 bases to trimming and J lost 4 bases, with 10 bases between them. Germline V CDR1 and CDR2: LNHNV, YYDKDF (reference sequence). For the CDR3, the DNA is TGTGCCACCAGCAGAGATAAAGGGGGGAATCAGCCCCAGCATTTT. This encodes CATSRDKGGNQPQHF.

V is TRBV6-5 and J is TRBJ2-3, with D tentatively TRBD1 or TRBD2 (5 bases each). V was clipped by 8 bases and J by 2 bases, with 11 bases between them. There are 13 residues in the CDR3. Germline CDR1 MNHEY, CDR2 SVGAGI. The CDR3: CASGDGNTDTQYF. The DNA of the CDR3 is TGTGCCAGCGGGGACGGAAACACAGATACGCAGTATTTT.

The chain uses TRBV21-1 and TRBJ2-3; the D call TRBD2 from the table was never checked on the DNA. TRBV21-1 has pseudogene status. The CDR3 is 20 amino acids. The CDR3, as DNA: TGTGCCAGCAGCAAATGGTTGGGACTAGCGGGGGTATCTAGCACAGATACGCAGTATTTT. Translated: CASSKWLGLAGVSSTDTQYF.

J is TRBJ2-7 and V is TRBV18, with D perhaps matching TRBD1 or TRBD2 (5 bases each). This CDR3 is 14 amino acids long. Trimming shortened V by 2 bases and J by 2 bases, and 10 bases separated the two germline ends. The germline V gene has CDR1 KGHSH and CDR2 LQKENI. CDR3 nucleotide sequence: TGTGCCAGCTCACCATTGGGGACCACCTACGAGCAGTACTTC. Its protein is CASSPLGTTYEQYF.

V is TRBV6-6 and J is TRBJ1-1, with TRBD1 as a possible D gene (5 bases). V gave up 9 bases and J gave up 6 bases, with 23 bases separating them. Germline values: CDR1 MNHNY, CDR2 SVGAGI (reference sequence). CDR3 length: 15 residues. CDR3 loop: CASTKGAPSLSEAFF. The DNA for the CDR3 is TGTGCCAGTACCAAAGGGGCCCCTTCTTTGTCTGAAGCTTTCTTT.

The J gene is TRBJ1-3, the V gene TRBV9; TRBD1 matches 10 bases. CDR3 length equals 16 residues. Germline trimming cut 4 bases from V and 2 bases from J; bases unmatched to any gene: 6. Germline V gives CDR1 SGDLS, CDR2 YYNGEE. The CDR3 nucleotides read TGTGCCAGCAGCCCCGGACAGGGGGTAGCTGGAAACACCATATATTTT. Encoded protein: CASSPGQGVAGNTIYF.

The chain links TRBV5-6 to TRBJ1-5, with unresolved D. The CDR3 totals 16 residues. Trimming removed 3 bases from V and 0 bases from J, with 13 bases in between. The germline V gene has CDR1 SGHDT and CDR2 YYEEEE. Written as DNA, the CDR3 is TGTGCCAGCAGCTCCCGGGGTCAGTATAGCAATCAGCCCCAGCATTTT. It codes for CASSSRGQYSNQPQHF.

This clone was recorded only once. The rearrangement links TRBV28 to TRBJ2-2; 8 bases align to TRBD1. Germline V gives CDR1 MDHEN, CDR2 SYDVKM. The CDR3 is 14 amino acids. Unmatched junction bases numbered 1, after V lost 6 bases and J lost 1 base. CDR3 residues: CASRGTGNTGELFF. In DNA, the CDR3 is TGTGCCAGCAGAGGGACAGGGAACACCGGGGAGCTGTTTTTT. Full variable domain (remainder filled in from reference TRBV28 and TRBJ2-2): DVKVTQSSRYLVKRTGEKVFLECVQDMDHENMFWYRQDPGLGLRLIYFSYDVKMKEKGDIPEGYSVSREKKERFSLILESASTNQTSMYLCASRGTGNTGELFFGEGSRLTVL.

The gene calls are TRBV7-9 and TRBJ1-6; tentatively, D is TRBD1 (6 bases). The CDR3 consists of 13 residues. The V gene's germline CDR1 is SEHNR and CDR2 FQNEAQ (reference sequence). Deletions cut 4 bases from V and 7 bases from J, with 8 bases between. The CDR3 DNA is TGTGCCAGCAGCTCGGGACAAAATTCACCCCTCCACTTT. It translates to CASSSGQNSPLHF.

The J gene is TRBJ1-1, the V gene TRBV10-3; D is unclear. The CDR3 has 13 amino acids. Germline CDR1 reads ENHRY; CDR2 reads SYGVKD. V was pared by 3 bases and J by 1 base, with 6 bases between. The DNA for the CDR3 is TGTGCCATCAGTGAAGCCGCGAACACTGAAGCTTTCTTT. Encoded protein: CAISEAANTEAFF.

The rearrangement uses TRBV5-8 and TRBJ2-1, with TRBD2 matching over 13 bases. V trimming: 3 bases; J trimming: 5 bases; junction bases outside the gene matches: 2. CDR1 and CDR2 (germline): SGHTS, YDEGEE. CDR3 length: 15 amino acids. CDR3 coding DNA: TGTGCCAGCAGCTACGGGACTAGCGGGGACAATGAGCAGTTCTTC. This gives the protein CASSYGTSGDNEQFF.

The chain combines TRBV4-1 with TRBJ2-7; D possibly uses TRBD1 or TRBD2 (5 bases each). Trimming took 3 bases from V and 2 from J, leaving 14 bases between them. From germline, CDR1 is MGHRA and CDR2 YSYEKL. The CDR3 covers 15 residues. This CDR3 is CASSQGRAQTYEQYF. DNA of the CDR3: TGCGCCAGCAGCCAGGGGCGGGCGCAAACCTACGAGCAGTACTTC.